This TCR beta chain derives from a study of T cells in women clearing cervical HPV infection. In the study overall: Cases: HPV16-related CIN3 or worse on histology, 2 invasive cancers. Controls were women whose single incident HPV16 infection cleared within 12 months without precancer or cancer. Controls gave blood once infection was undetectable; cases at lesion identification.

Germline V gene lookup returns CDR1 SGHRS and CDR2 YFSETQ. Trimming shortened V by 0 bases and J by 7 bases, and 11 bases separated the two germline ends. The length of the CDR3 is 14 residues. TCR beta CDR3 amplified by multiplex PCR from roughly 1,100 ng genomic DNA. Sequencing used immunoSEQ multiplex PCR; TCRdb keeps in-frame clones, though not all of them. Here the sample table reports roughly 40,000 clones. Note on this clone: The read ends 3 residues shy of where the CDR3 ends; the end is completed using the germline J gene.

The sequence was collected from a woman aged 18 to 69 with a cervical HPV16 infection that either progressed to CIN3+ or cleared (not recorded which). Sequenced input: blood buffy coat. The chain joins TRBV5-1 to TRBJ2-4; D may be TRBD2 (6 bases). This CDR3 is CASSLVGGVNIQYF. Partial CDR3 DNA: TGCGCCAGCAGCTTGGTAGGAGGGGTGAACATT.